Listed below are T cell receptor beta chains from one sample, sequenced in a study of control samples from healthy donors and cancer patients. Using immunoSEQ multiplex PCR, the repertoire was profiled, and TCRdb retains in-frame clones only, with some absent. The top ten hold about 1.2% of the sample, which has about 65,000 clones, about nine tenths seen once. Sequencing used PBMCs. These receptors all stem from a woman in her forties or fifties with colorectal cancer. The CDR3 runs from the conserved cysteine through the conserved F or W. D genes are given only for firm matches. Expanded clones get a size class; other rows say once, few or many, or leave the size out.

v_call: TRBV19
j_call: TRBJ1-1
clone_size: NA
d_call: NA
cdr3_nt: TGTGCCAGTAGTGCCAATAGGGGGGCGCGGGACACTGAAGCTTTCTTT
cdr3_aa: CASSANRGARDTEAFF

v_call: TRBV19
j_call: TRBJ2-1
clone_size: NA
d_call: NA
cdr3_nt: TGTGCCACCTCTCAGGGATTCCTCTACAATGAGCAGTTCTTC
cdr3_aa: CATSQGFLYNEQFF

v_call: TRBV11-1
j_call: TRBJ1-2
clone_size: NA
d_call: TRBD1
cdr3_nt: TGTGCCAGCAGCTCAGGGGGCCGAGGCTACACCTTC
cdr3_aa: CASSSGGRGYTF

v_call: TRBV19
j_call: TRBJ1-2
clone_size: NA
d_call: TRBD1
cdr3_nt: TGTGCCACAAAACGACAGGGGGAGGGCTATGGCTACACCTTC
cdr3_aa: CATKRQGEGYGYTF

v_call: TRBV29-1
j_call: TRBJ2-7
clone_size: NA
d_call: NA
cdr3_nt: TGCAGCACCCAGGACAGAGTCTACGAGCAGTACTTC
cdr3_aa: CSTQDRVYEQYF

v_call: TRBV9
j_call: TRBJ1-1
clone_size: NA
d_call: NA
cdr3_nt: TGTGCCAGCAGCGTAGACCACAACACTGAAGCTTTCTTT
cdr3_aa: CASSVDHNTEAFF

v_call: TRBV6-2/TRBV6-3
j_call: TRBJ2-1
clone_size: NA
d_call: NA
cdr3_nt: TGTGCCAGCAGTGCCACGACAGGCAATGAGCAGTTCTTC
cdr3_aa: CASSATTGNEQFF

v_call: TRBV6-6
j_call: TRBJ1-1
clone_size: NA
d_call: TRBD1
cdr3_nt: TGTGCCAGCAGTTCACCCCGGGACAGGGGGACCACTGAAGCTTTCTTT
cdr3_aa: CASSSPRDRGTTEAFF

v_call: TRBV10-3
j_call: TRBJ1-5
clone_size: once
d_call: TRBD1
cdr3_nt: TGTGCCATCAGTGAGGGACAGGGCGGCCAGCCCCAGCATTTT
cdr3_aa: CAISEGQGGQPQHF

v_call: TRBV7-3
j_call: TRBJ2-3
clone_size: NA
d_call: TRBD2
cdr3_nt: TGTGCCAGCAGCTTTGATGGTAGCGGGAGGGTTATGTATTTT
cdr3_aa: CASSFDGSGRVMYF

v_call: TRBV11-2
j_call: TRBJ2-6
clone_size: NA
d_call: TRBD2
cdr3_nt: TGTGCCAGCAGCTGGGGCGGGACTAGCGCAATCTCTGGGGCCAACGTCCTGACTTTC
cdr3_aa: CASSWGGTSAISGANVLTF

v_call: TRBV27
j_call: TRBJ1-4
clone_size: NA
d_call: NA
cdr3_nt: TGTGCCAGCAGTTTATCGGCGGCACGAATTGAAAAACTGTTTTTT
cdr3_aa: CASSLSAARIEKLFF

v_call: TRBV24-1
j_call: TRBJ2-3
clone_size: NA
d_call: TRBD2
cdr3_nt: TGTGCCACCAGTGATTTAAGCGGGAACGCAGATACGCAGTATTTT
cdr3_aa: CATSDLSGNADTQYF

v_call: TRBV5-6
j_call: TRBJ1-1
clone_size: NA
d_call: NA
cdr3_nt: TGTGCCAGCAGCTTGGTAGGAGGGAACACTGAAGCTTTCTTT
cdr3_aa: CASSLVGGNTEAFF

v_call: TRBV11-2
j_call: TRBJ1-1
clone_size: NA
d_call: TRBD1
cdr3_nt: TGTGCCAGCAGATTGGGGACAGGGTGGGACACTGAAGCTTTCTTT
cdr3_aa: CASRLGTGWDTEAFF

v_call: TRBV15
j_call: TRBJ1-5
clone_size: NA
d_call: NA
cdr3_nt: TGTGCCACCAGCAGCCAAGGGAATCAGCCCCAGCATTTT
cdr3_aa: CATSSQGNQPQHF

v_call: TRBV14
j_call: TRBJ2-4
clone_size: NA
d_call: TRBD2
cdr3_nt: TGTGCCAGCAGCCAAGCAAGCGGGAAGGCCAAAAACATTCAGTACTTC
cdr3_aa: CASSQASGKAKNIQYF

v_call: TRBV12-3/TRBV12-4
j_call: TRBJ1-4
clone_size: NA
d_call: NA
cdr3_nt: TGTGCCAGCACTCCTTCCCGGGAAAAACTGTTTTTT
cdr3_aa: CASTPSREKLFF

v_call: TRBV5-1
j_call: TRBJ1-1
clone_size: NA
d_call: NA
cdr3_nt: TGCGCCAGCCCCACCAGTCGGGGCAAGGCTGAAGCTTTCTTT
cdr3_aa: CASPTSRGKAEAFF

v_call: TRBV9
j_call: TRBJ1-4
clone_size: NA
d_call: TRBD1
cdr3_nt: TGTGCCAGCAGCTCCGGGACAGGGTCCGAAAAACTGTTTTTT
cdr3_aa: CASSSGTGSEKLFF

v_call: TRBV29-1
j_call: TRBJ2-1
clone_size: once
d_call: TRBD2
cdr3_nt: TGCAGCGGCGGGACTAGCGGCTACAATGAGCAGTTCTTC
cdr3_aa: CSGGTSGYNEQFF

v_call: TRBV3-1/TRBV3-2
j_call: TRBJ1-6
clone_size: NA
d_call: NA
cdr3_nt: TGTGCCAGCACCCAGGGTCCCCATAATTCACCCCTCCACTTT
cdr3_aa: CASTQGPHNSPLHF

v_call: TRBV10-3
j_call: TRBJ2-5
clone_size: NA
d_call: TRBD2
cdr3_nt: TGTGCCATCAGTGATGGGACTAGCGGGAGGCTGGAGACCCAGTACTTC
cdr3_aa: CAISDGTSGRLETQYF

v_call: TRBV18
j_call: TRBJ1-4
clone_size: NA
d_call: NA
cdr3_nt: TGTGCCAGCTCGCCCGGGACGGGAGAAAAACTGTTTTTT
cdr3_aa: CASSPGTGEKLFF

v_call: TRBV28
j_call: TRBJ1-2
clone_size: NA
d_call: NA
cdr3_nt: TGTGCCACCAGGGCCCGCATGGGAGGCGGCTACACCTTC
cdr3_aa: CATRARMGGGYTF

v_call: TRBV5-1
j_call: TRBJ2-3
clone_size: NA
d_call: NA
cdr3_nt: TGCGCCAGCAGCTTGGCGGGGAGTGCGCAGTATTTT
cdr3_aa: CASSLAGSAQYF

v_call: TRBV19
j_call: TRBJ1-1
clone_size: NA
d_call: NA
cdr3_nt: TGTGCCAGTAGTGTGGGACCGAACACTGAAGCTTTCTTT
cdr3_aa: CASSVGPNTEAFF

v_call: TRBV30
j_call: TRBJ1-5
clone_size: few
d_call: NA
cdr3_nt: TGTGCCTGGAGTGCTGTGCCGGGTGGCAATCAGCCCCAGCATTTT
cdr3_aa: CAWSAVPGGNQPQHF

v_call: TRBV5-4
j_call: TRBJ2-1
clone_size: NA
d_call: NA
cdr3_nt: TGTGCCAGCAGCTTCATGGGGGAGCAGTTCTTC
cdr3_aa: CASSFMGEQFF

v_call: TRBV5-1
j_call: TRBJ2-5
clone_size: NA
d_call: TRBD2
cdr3_nt: TGCGCCAGCAGCCCGACGGGGACTATACAAGAGACCCAGTACTTC
cdr3_aa: CASSPTGTIQETQYF

v_call: TRBV30
j_call: TRBJ1-2
clone_size: NA
d_call: NA
cdr3_nt: TGTGCCTGGAGTGTACGTTCTAATAACTATGGCTACACCTTC
cdr3_aa: CAWSVRSNNYGYTF

v_call: TRBV5-1
j_call: TRBJ2-3
clone_size: NA
d_call: NA
cdr3_nt: TGCGCCAGCAGCCGCTTGGGGGGAGGTAGCACAGATACGCAGTATTTT
cdr3_aa: CASSRLGGGSTDTQYF